This T cell receptor beta chain derives from a study of T cells in Graves' hyperthyroidism and ophthalmopathy. The V end was cut by 5 bases, the J end by 3 bases, with 14 bases between. From germline, CDR1 is SGHVS and CDR2 FQNEAQ. There are 15 residues in the CDR3. This clonotype appeared many times. The antigen remains unidentified. The source material, RNA transcripts, was used to amplify TCR beta CDR3 regions. The HTBI set primed first-round TCR CDR3 RT-PCR. Using its own MiXCR run on the multiplex PCR reads, TCRdb lists one record per CDR3 protein. The table includes about 370,000 distinct CDR3 sequences, roughly 15% detected once. Ophthalmopathy patients had moderate-to-severe active disease, CAS ≥3, NOSPECS ≥4, and disease duration under 3 months. Patients with uncontrolled infections, other autoimmune diseases, pregnancy or lactation were excluded. Whole-study results and caveats: It was a median roughly six months before onset that the model predicted ophthalmopathy. Blood also contained most expanded thyroid clonotypes above 0.001.

The V and J genes are TRBV7-8 and TRBJ1-5; D possibly corresponds to TRBD1 (5 bases). The sequenced material came from blood. This TCR derives from a woman aged 55-69 years with Graves' ophthalmopathy. DNA of the CDR3: TGTGCCAGCAGCCCCCCGGGGGGGGTCAATCAGCCCCAGCATTTT. It yields the protein CASSPPGGVNQPQHF.